These T cell receptor beta chains were read from a single sample in a study of prognosis after radiotherapy for stage I lung cancer. From the multiplex PCR reads, TCRdb called clonotypes with MiXCR, one entry per CDR3 protein. In the table there are roughly 27,000 distinct CDR3 sequences, roughly 46% of which are singletons. The source was PBMCs, collected before or after stereotactic body radiation therapy (not recorded which). These receptors all stem from a donor aged 50 or older with non-small cell lung cancer. Both conserved end residues are part of each CDR3. The order of the fields is clone size, J gene, D gene, V gene, CDR3 protein, CDR3 DNA. A D gene is named only where the DNA matches it firmly. Size tells how often a clone was seen (once, few, many) or the class of an expanded clone, and some rows leave it out.

size: once
J: TRBJ2-2
D: .
V: TRBV20-1
CDR3: CSARDPSRVDTWELLF
DNA: TGCAGTGCTAGAGATCCTTCCAGGGTGGACACCTGGGAGCTGCTTTTT

size: medium-sized
J: TRBJ2-7
D: .
V: TRBV6-5
CDR3: CASSYFGRRSYEQYF
DNA: TGTGCCAGCAGTTACTTCGGGAGAAGGTCATACGAGCAGTACTTC

size: many
J: TRBJ2-2
D: TRBD1
V: TRBV5-6
CDR3: CASSWGTGVTGELFF
DNA: TGTGCCAGCAGCTGGGGGACAGGGGTAACCGGGGAGCTGTTTTTT

size: many
J: TRBJ2-5
D: TRBD2
V: TRBV20-1
CDR3: CSARDVRTSRLETQYF
DNA: TGCAGTGCTAGAGATGTGCGGACTAGCCGTTTGGAGACCCAGTACTTC

size: .
J: TRBJ1-3
D: .
V: TRBV15
CDR3: CATSDHGVSGNTIYF
DNA: TGTGCCACCAGCGACCATGGGGTTAGCGGAAACACCATATATTTT

size: many
J: TRBJ1-1
D: TRBD1
V: TRBV6-1
CDR3: CASRTGVWVTEAFF
DNA: TGTGCCAGCAGGACAGGGGTTTGGGTGACTGAAGCTTTCTTT

size: .
J: TRBJ2-7
D: .
V: TRBV6-2/TRBV6-3
CDR3: CASSVSGSYEQYF
DNA: TGTGCCAGCAGTGTTTCCGGGAGCTACGAGCAGTACTTC

size: .
J: TRBJ2-2
D: TRBD2
V: TRBV27
CDR3: CASRRGSCTGELFF
DNA: TGTGCCAGCAGGCGGGGGTCATGCACCGGGGAGCTGTTTTTT

size: many
J: TRBJ1-2
D: .
V: TRBV9
CDR3: CASSPITGWGYGYTF
DNA: TGTGCCAGCAGCCCGATTACAGGGTGGGGCTATGGCTACACCTTC

size: many
J: TRBJ2-3
D: .
V: TRBV7-9
CDR3: CASSFGTITDTQYF
DNA: TGTGCCAGCAGCTTTGGGACCATCACAGATACGCAGTATTTT

size: .
J: TRBJ2-2
D: .
V: TRBV28
CDR3: CASSVSVRNTGELFF
DNA: TGTGCCAGCAGCGTAAGCGTGAGGAACACCGGGGAGCTGTTTTTT

size: once
J: TRBJ2-1
D: TRBD2
V: TRBV7-2
CDR3: CASSYRTSADNEQFF
DNA: TGTGCCAGCAGCTACCGGACTAGCGCGGACAATGAGCAGTTCTTC

size: .
J: TRBJ1-2
D: .
V: TRBV30
CDR3: CACKATGQKGYTF
DNA: TGTGCCTGTAAAGCAACAGGGCAGAAAGGCTACACCTTC

size: many
J: TRBJ2-7
D: .
V: TRBV10-2
CDR3: CASRGVESYEQYF
DNA: TGCGCCAGCAGAGGAGTTGAATCCTACGAGCAGTACTTC

size: many
J: TRBJ2-3
D: TRBD2
V: TRBV7-2
CDR3: CASSLLAGGLGTQYF
DNA: TGTGCCAGCAGCTTACTAGCGGGGGGGCTTGGTACGCAGTATTTT

size: many
J: TRBJ2-7
D: TRBD1
V: TRBV11-3
CDR3: CASSYRTGGDEQYF
DNA: TGTGCCAGCAGCTATCGGACAGGGGGCGACGAGCAGTACTTC

size: many
J: TRBJ2-5
D: .
V: TRBV7-2
CDR3: CASSRAGTSETQYF
DNA: TGTGCCAGCAGCCGGGCCGGAACCTCGGAGACCCAGTACTTC

size: many
J: TRBJ1-1
D: .
V: TRBV11-2
CDR3: CASSPRGVVDAFF
DNA: TGTGCCAGCAGCCCGAGGGGGGTGGTGGACGCTTTCTTT

size: medium-sized
J: TRBJ2-2
D: .
V: TRBV20-1
CDR3: CSAKTELGTGELFF
DNA: TGCAGTGCAAAGACGGAACTCGGCACCGGGGAGCTGTTTTTT

size: .
J: TRBJ2-1
D: TRBD1
V: TRBV12-5
CDR3: CASVRNSGTGDRCSYNEQFF
DNA: TGTGCTAGTGTCCGTAATAGCGGGACAGGGGATAGGTGTTCCTACAATGAGCAGTTCTTC

size: .
J: TRBJ2-7
D: .
V: TRBV24-1
CDR3: CATSDLPRGKSYEQYF
DNA: TGTGCCACCAGTGATTTACCCCGCGGGAAATCCTACGAGCAGTACTTC

size: many
J: TRBJ1-6
D: .
V: TRBV5-6
CDR3: CASSTGGETLHF
DNA: TGTGCCAGCAGTACGGGGGGAGAAACCCTCCACTTT

size: .
J: TRBJ2-7
D: .
V: TRBV7-2
CDR3: CASSPSDTPYEQYF
DNA: TGTGCCAGCAGCCCAAGCGACACCCCCTACGAGCAGTACTTC

size: .
J: TRBJ2-7
D: .
V: TRBV6-5
CDR3: CASSYNSQGANEQYF
DNA: TGTGCCAGCAGTTACAACAGTCAGGGTGCCAACGAGCAGTACTTC

size: many
J: TRBJ2-5
D: .
V: TRBV27
CDR3: CASSARWQETQYF
DNA: TGTGCCAGCAGTGCTCGGTGGCAAGAGACCCAGTACTTC

size: medium-sized
J: TRBJ1-2
D: .
V: TRBV11-2
CDR3: CASSLVGEKDGYTF
DNA: TGTGCCAGCAGCTTAGTTGGGGAAAAGGATGGCTACACCTTC

size: .
J: TRBJ1-1
D: .
V: TRBV7-9
CDR3: CAIIYQQVLNTEAFF
DNA: TGTGCCATCATTTACCAGCAGGTCCTGAACACTGAAGCTTTCTTT

size: .
J: TRBJ2-3
D: .
V: TRBV12-3/TRBV12-4
CDR3: CASSFSADTQYF
DNA: TGTGCCAGCAGTTTTAGCGCCGATACGCAGTATTTT

size: many
J: TRBJ2-3
D: .
V: TRBV3-1
CDR3: CASSHDQGYNRNTQYF
DNA: TGTGCCAGCAGCCATGACCAGGGATATAATAGGAATACGCAGTATTTT

size: many
J: TRBJ2-5
D: TRBD1
V: TRBV27
CDR3: CASSPRTGRRQETQYF
DNA: TGTGCCAGCAGTCCGAGGACAGGCCGAAGGCAAGAGACCCAGTACTTC

size: .
J: TRBJ2-6
D: TRBD2
V: TRBV6-1
CDR3: CASIGLAVVGANVLAF
DNA: TGTGCCAGCATCGGGCTAGCGGTGGTCGGGGCCAACGTCCTGGCTTTC

size: many
J: TRBJ2-7
D: .
V: TRBV18
CDR3: CASSPTATYEQYF
DNA: TGTGCCAGCTCACCGACTGCTACCTACGAGCAGTACTTC

size: medium-sized
J: TRBJ1-5
D: .
V: TRBV6-6
CDR3: CASSYSEGGLMRNQPQHF
DNA: TGTGCCAGCAGTTACTCCGAGGGGGGCCTGATGCGCAATCAGCCCCAGCATTTT

size: many
J: TRBJ1-4
D: TRBD1
V: TRBV24-1
CDR3: CATSVGRGYNEKLFF
DNA: TGTGCCACCAGTGTGGGCAGGGGGTATAATGAAAAACTGTTTTTT

size: many
J: TRBJ1-5
D: .
V: TRBV20-1
CDR3: CSARQGNNQPQHF
DNA: TGCAGTGCTAGACAGGGAAACAATCAGCCCCAGCATTTT

size: .
J: TRBJ2-2
D: .
V: TRBV7-2
CDR3: CASSSTPGTVRGGGELFF
DNA: TGTGCCAGCAGCTCTACCCCGGGAACGGTGCGCGGAGGCGGGGAGCTGTTTTTT

size: medium-sized
J: TRBJ2-1
D: .
V: TRBV6-1
CDR3: CASGGSRSSNEQFF
DNA: TGTGCCAGCGGGGGTTCCAGATCAAGCAATGAGCAGTTCTTC